This T cell receptor (beta chain) originates from a study of Ad26.COV2.S vaccination and SARS-CoV-2 variants. Background on the study: Dosing was one shot or two shots 56 days apart.

This clone has only a few counts. The antigen remains unidentified. The protocol was immunoSEQ multiplex PCR, while the TCRdb copy is restricted to in-frame clones and leaves out a portion. The sample comprises roughly 380,000 clones, more than 75% of which are singletons, and about 3.5% rests with the top ten. Treatment: 15 to 20 received Ad26.COV2.S at low or high dose, single or two shots; roughly five received placebo; per-sample allocation not given. Sampling took place 63 days after the first vaccine or placebo injection. General study findings and limits: Individuals receiving vaccine had higher spike-specific TCR breadth than placebo recipients did.

The source of this sequence is a person between 18 and 65 years old who received the Ad26.COV2.S COVID-19 vaccine or a placebo. The sequences come from peripheral blood, collected in a trial of Ad26.COV2.S vaccine versus placebo.

In DNA form, the CDR3 reads TGCGCCAGCAGCTCCAGGTCCGCGTTAAGTGAGTTCTATGGCTACACCTTC. Protein product: CASSSRSALSEFYGYTF. This chain uses TRBV5-1 with TRBJ1-2, with unresolved D. The germline V gene encodes CDR1 SGHRS and CDR2 YFSETQ. Trimming cost V 3 bases and J 4 bases, with 22 bases left between them. The CDR3 has 17 amino acids.